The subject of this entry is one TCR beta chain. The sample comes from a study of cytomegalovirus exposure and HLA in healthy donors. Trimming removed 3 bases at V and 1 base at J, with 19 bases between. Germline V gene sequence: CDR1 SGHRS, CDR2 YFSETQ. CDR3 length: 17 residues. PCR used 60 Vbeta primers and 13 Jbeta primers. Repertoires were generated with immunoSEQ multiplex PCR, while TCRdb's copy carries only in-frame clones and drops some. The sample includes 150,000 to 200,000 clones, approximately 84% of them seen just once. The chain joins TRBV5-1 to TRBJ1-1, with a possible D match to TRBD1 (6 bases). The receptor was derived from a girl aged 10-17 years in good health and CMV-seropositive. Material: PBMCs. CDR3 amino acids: CASSSGRGGAGNTEAFF. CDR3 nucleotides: TGCGCCAGCAGCTCCGGCCGTGGGGGCGCGGGGAACACTGAAGCTTTCTTT.